Listed below are T cell receptor beta chains from one sample, sequenced in a study of persistence of HIV-infected CD4 T cells. The assay was immunoSEQ multiplex PCR, and TCRdb's table has in-frame clones only and misses some. The sample consists of more than 30,000 clones, around four fifths of them appearing once. What these receptors recognize is not known. Sequenced here: CD4+ T cells sorted from PBMCs after roughly 18-hour stimulation, sampled from a patient who received antiretroviral therapy. The receptors were sampled from an adult woman with HIV who was CMV-seropositive. CDR3s include the opening cysteine and the closing phenylalanine or tryptophan. Each record gives: D gene, clone size, V gene, J gene, CDR3 protein, CDR3 DNA. A D gene is named only where the DNA matches it firmly. The size of a clone is reported for some rows only, either as once, few or many, or as a class for expanded clones.

TRBD1	NA	TRBV28	TRBJ2-7	CASSFETGVREQYF	TGTGCCAGCAGTTTCGAGACAGGGGTACGGGAGCAGTACTTC
TRBD2	NA	TRBV19	TRBJ2-3	CASKIAGEADTQYF	TGTGCCAGTAAGATAGCGGGGGAGGCAGATACGCAGTATTTT
NA	NA	TRBV6-5	TRBJ2-3	CASRQRGTGQDTQYF	TGTGCCAGCAGACAAAGAGGTACAGGACAAGATACGCAGTATTTT
NA	once	TRBV7-9	TRBJ2-5	CASTKGDSQETQYF	TGTGCCAGCACCAAGGGGGACTCACAAGAGACCCAGTACTTC
NA	NA	TRBV3-1/TRBV3-2	TRBJ1-1	CASSPALLGVNGAFF	TGTGCCAGCAGCCCAGCCTTGTTGGGGGTGAATGGGGCTTTCTTT
TRBD1	NA	TRBV10-2	TRBJ1-6	CASKRTQGDNSPLHF	TGCGCCAGCAAGAGAACCCAGGGGGATAATTCACCCCTCCACTTT
TRBD2	once	TRBV24-1	TRBJ2-3	CATSDDSGGATDTQYF	TGTGCCACCAGTGATGACAGCGGGGGGGCCACAGATACGCAGTATTTT
NA	NA	TRBV5-1	TRBJ2-5	CASSQGGMQETQYF	TGCGCCAGCAGCCAGGGGGGAATGCAAGAGACCCAGTACTTC
NA	NA	TRBV9	TRBJ2-1	CASSVTRGDEQFF	TGTGCCAGCAGCGTGACCAGGGGCGATGAGCAGTTCTTC
NA	NA	TRBV15	TRBJ1-3	CATQGVSGNTIYF	TGTGCCACCCAAGGGGTCTCTGGAAACACCATATATTTT
NA	NA	TRBV6-5	TRBJ2-1	CASSPDSHRANEQFF	TGTGCCAGCAGCCCGGACAGTCACAGAGCCAATGAGCAGTTCTTC
TRBD1	NA	TRBV6-5	TRBJ1-6	CASRSGTGVNSPLHF	TGTGCCAGCAGATCCGGGACAGGGGTGAATTCACCCCTCCACTTT
NA	once	TRBV24-1	TRBJ2-2	CATSQGGELFF	TGTGCCACCAGTCAGGGGGGGGAGCTGTTTTTT
TRBD1	NA	TRBV7-9	TRBJ1-2	CASTRTGDYGYTF	TGTGCCAGCACCAGGACAGGTGACTATGGCTACACCTTC
NA	NA	TRBV5-6	TRBJ1-5	CASSSRDWGQPQHF	TGTGCCAGCAGCTCCCGGGATTGGGGACAGCCCCAGCATTTT
TRBD1	few	TRBV7-9	TRBJ2-7	CASSSPGQGYEQYF	TGTGCCAGCAGCTCTCCGGGACAGGGATACGAGCAGTACTTC
NA	NA	TRBV18	TRBJ2-7	CASSPRQGQHEQYF	TGTGCCAGCTCACCTCGGCAGGGTCAACACGAGCAGTACTTC
TRBD1	few	TRBV7-9	TRBJ2-2	CASSLGGQGSAGELFF	TGTGCCAGCAGCTTAGGCGGACAGGGGAGTGCCGGGGAGCTGTTTTTT
NA	NA	TRBV27	TRBJ1-3	CASSSGGFGNTIYF	TGTGCCAGCAGTTCCGGCGGGTTCGGAAACACCATATATTTT
TRBD2	NA	TRBV19	TRBJ2-6	CASALGRGSGANVLTF	TGTGCCAGTGCCCTTGGGAGGGGCTCTGGGGCCAACGTCCTGACTTTC
NA	few	TRBV5-1	TRBJ2-5	CASSFSGGPQETQYF	TGCGCCAGCAGCTTCTCCGGGGGACCACAAGAGACCCAGTACTTC
NA	NA	TRBV27	TRBJ1-1	CASSPRVPTEAFF	TGTGCCAGCAGTCCCAGGGTCCCCACTGAAGCTTTCTTT